This T cell receptor (beta chain) derives from a study of cytomegalovirus exposure and HLA in healthy donors. Study results and limitations: TCR beta chains numbering some 160 were designated cytomegalovirus-associated. First-cohort TCR clusters tended to co-occur in the 130 or so validation repertoires, a later analysis found. Most TCR sequences proved rare, with some public TCRs found in many donors.

Trimming took 2 bases from V and 1 from J, leaving 13 bases between them. The CDR3 sequence is 16 residues long. Looked up from germline, CDR1 is SGHNT and CDR2 is YENEEA. TCRdb keeps only in-frame clones here, not all; method: immunoSEQ multiplex PCR. The sample shows roughly 140,000 clones, just over 90% of them seen only once. About this clone itself: What it binds is unknown.

The sample was PBMCs. This receptor was taken from a man younger than 30 in good health and CMV-seronegative. The gene calls are TRBV11-3 and TRBJ2-3; D possibly corresponds to TRBD1 (5 bases). The CDR3 bases are TGTGCCAGCAGCTTATTGGGGCAGGTGGGCACAGATACGCAGTATTTT. Its protein product is CASSLLGQVGTDTQYF.